This T cell receptor (beta chain) was identified during a study of T cells in Graves' hyperthyroidism and ophthalmopathy. Overall study results and limits: Also found in blood were most expanded thyroid clonotypes above 0.001. Ophthalmopathy, as predicted by the model, came a median roughly 6.8 months after the prediction.

The diagnoses drew upon clinical symptoms, serum thyroxine and TRAb, thyroid ultrasound and orbital computed tomography. This clonotype was found a few times. The antigen remains unidentified. The CDR3 regions of TCR beta were amplified from RNA transcripts. The HTBI primer set served for first-round RT-PCR of the TCR CDR3. One entry per CDR3 protein results from TCRdb running MiXCR on the multiplex PCR reads. The table shows roughly 500,000 distinct CDR3 sequences, with around a quarter occurring only once. The CDR3 contains 15 residues. J lost 6 bases, V lost 6 bases, and 6 bases had no gene match. The chain joins TRBV12-3 or TRBV12-4 to TRBJ2-5; the match to TRBD2 covers 14 bases. The receptor comes from a woman in her twenties or thirties with Graves' ophthalmopathy. The specimen sequenced was blood. The CDR3 DNA reads as TGTGCCAGCAGGTCCGGGACTAGCGGGAGAAAGACCCAGTACTTC. Amino acids: CASRSGTSGRKTQYF.